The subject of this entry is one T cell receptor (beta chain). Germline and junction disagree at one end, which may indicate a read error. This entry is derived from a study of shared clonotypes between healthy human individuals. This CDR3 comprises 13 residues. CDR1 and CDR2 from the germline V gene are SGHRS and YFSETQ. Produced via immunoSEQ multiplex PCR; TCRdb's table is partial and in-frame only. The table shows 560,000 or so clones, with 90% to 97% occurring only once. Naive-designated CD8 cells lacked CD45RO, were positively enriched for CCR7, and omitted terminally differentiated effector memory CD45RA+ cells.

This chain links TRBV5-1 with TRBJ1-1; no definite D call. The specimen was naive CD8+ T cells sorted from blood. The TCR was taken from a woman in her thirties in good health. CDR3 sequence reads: CASRLTGNPEAFF. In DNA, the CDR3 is TGCGCCAGCCGATTAACGGGGAACCCTGAAGCTTTCTTT.